This T cell receptor (beta chain) comes out of a study of cytomegalovirus exposure and HLA in healthy donors. Study-level information: Drawn from HLA-typed donors, 83 million or so unique TCRs were held in an early data release. Study results and limitations: Through in vitro validation, three CMV-associated chains were shown to be specific for CMV antigens.

Comments on this clone: Antigen: not known.

The CDR3 consists of 13 residues. The germline gives CDR1 MDHEN, CDR2 SYDVKM. V lost 10 bases to trimming and J lost 4 bases, with 16 bases between them. It was healthy bone marrow donors who served as donors. Donors were nominally healthy when sampled, though unrecorded immune exposures were likely. PCR used 60 Vbeta primers and 13 Jbeta primers. Profiling relied on immunoSEQ multiplex PCR, and the TCRdb table lists in-frame clones only, not all of them. The table includes about 31,000 clones, roughly two fifths detected once. The TCR comes from a woman between 45 and 65 years old in good health and CMV-seronegative. Sequencing was carried out using PBMCs. The rearrangement uses TRBV28 and TRBJ1-2; weak D call: TRBD1 (5 bases). Here the CDR3 DNA reads TGTGCCACGCACCTGGGGGGAGCCTATGGCTACACCTTC. Translated, it gives CATHLGGAYGYTF.